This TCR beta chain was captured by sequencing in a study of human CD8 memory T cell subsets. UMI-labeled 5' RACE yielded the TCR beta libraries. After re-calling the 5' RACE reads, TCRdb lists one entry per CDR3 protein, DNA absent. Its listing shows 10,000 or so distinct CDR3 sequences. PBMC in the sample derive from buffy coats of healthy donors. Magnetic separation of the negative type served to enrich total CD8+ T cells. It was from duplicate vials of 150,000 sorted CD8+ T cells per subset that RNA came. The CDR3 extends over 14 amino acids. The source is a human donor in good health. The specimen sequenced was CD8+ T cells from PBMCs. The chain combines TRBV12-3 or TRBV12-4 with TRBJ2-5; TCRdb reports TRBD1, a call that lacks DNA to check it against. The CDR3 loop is CATQVGVAGETQYF.